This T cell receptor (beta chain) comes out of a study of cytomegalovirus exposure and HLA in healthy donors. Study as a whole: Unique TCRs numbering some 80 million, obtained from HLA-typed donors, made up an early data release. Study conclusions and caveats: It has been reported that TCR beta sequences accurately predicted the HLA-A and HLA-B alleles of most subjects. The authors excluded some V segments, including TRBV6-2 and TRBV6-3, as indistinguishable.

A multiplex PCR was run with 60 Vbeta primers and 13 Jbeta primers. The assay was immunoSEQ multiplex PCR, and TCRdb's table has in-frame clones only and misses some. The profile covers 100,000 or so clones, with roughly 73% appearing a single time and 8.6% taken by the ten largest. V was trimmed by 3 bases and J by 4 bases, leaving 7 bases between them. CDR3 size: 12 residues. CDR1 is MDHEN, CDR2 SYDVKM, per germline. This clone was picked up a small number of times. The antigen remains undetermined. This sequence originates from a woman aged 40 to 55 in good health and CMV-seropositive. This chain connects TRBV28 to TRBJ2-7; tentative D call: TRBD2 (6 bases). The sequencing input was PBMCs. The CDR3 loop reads CASSLEGYEQYF. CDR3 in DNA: TGTGCCAGCAGTTTGGAGGGGTACGAGCAGTACTTC. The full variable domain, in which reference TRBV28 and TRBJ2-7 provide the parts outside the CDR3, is DVKVTQSSRYLVKRTGEKVFLECVQDMDHENMFWYRQDPGLGLRLIYFSYDVKMKEKGDIPEGYSVSREKKERFSLILESASTNQTSMYLCASSLEGYEQYFGPGTRLTVT.